This T cell receptor (beta chain) was sequenced for a study of CD8+ T cells in alopecia areata. Study-wide points: Mice showed TCR sharing more clearly than patients did, possibly owing to HLA.

This clone was detected a few times. What it recognizes is unknown. CDR1 is KGHSH and CDR2 is LQKENI in the germline V gene. Deletions cut 3 bases from V and 0 bases from J, with 12 bases between. The CDR3 spans 15 residues. TCR sequencing used cDNA made by reverse transcription of extracted RNA. TCRdb's table, derived via immunoSEQ multiplex PCR, lists solely in-frame clones and lacks some. The sample shows hundreds of thousands of clones, roughly two thirds of them seen only once. The rearrangement joins TRBV18 to TRBJ2-7; the D is unclear. This TCR was recovered from a human donor with alopecia areata. The specimen comprised CD4+ T cells sorted from blood, sampled at week 0. The CDR3, as DNA: TGTGCCAGCTCACCCGCGGCAGCGCCCTCCTACGAGCAGTACTTC. Encoded protein: CASSPAAAPSYEQYF.